Below are 15 T cell receptor beta chains sequenced from a single sample in a study of T cell repertoires in ileal Crohn's disease. Assay: immunoSEQ multiplex PCR; the TCRdb copy retains only in-frame clones and omits some. The profile covers some 14,000 clones, with around four fifths appearing a single time and almost 6.5% taken by the ten largest. Input material: ileal tissue. Receptor source: an adult with Crohn's disease.

The gene calls are TRBV5-1 and TRBJ1-5, with unresolved D. V lost 0 bases, J lost 5 bases, and 6 bases lay in between. Germline loops: CDR1 SGHRS, CDR2 YFSETQ. CDR3 size: 13 residues. The CDR3 sequence: CASSLDGYQPQHF. CDR3 nucleotide sequence: TGCGCCAGCAGCTTGGACGGTTATCAGCCCCAGCATTTT.

The chain couples TRBV4-3 to TRBJ1-1, with a weak D call TRBD1 (6 bases). V was trimmed by 4 bases and J by 11 bases, leaving 17 bases between them. Germline loops: CDR1 LGHNA, CDR2 YSLEER. There are 13 residues in the CDR3. CDR3 bases: TGCGCCAGCAGCCGGGGACACAGACAGCAGGCTTTCTTT. It encodes CASSRGHRQQAFF.

V and J are TRBV6-5 and TRBJ2-3; the D gene is possibly TRBD2 (5 bases). Germline V gene sequence: CDR1 MNHEY, CDR2 SVGAGI. V was cut by 10 bases and J by 2 bases, with 10 bases left in between. The CDR3 runs 12 residues. CDR3 sequence reads: CATWGDTDTQYF. The CDR3 DNA follows: TGTGCCACCTGGGGAGACACAGATACGCAGTATTTT.

The chain has TRBV27 and TRBJ1-5, with D hard to call. Germline CDR1 and CDR2: MNHEY and SMNVEV (reference sequence). V was trimmed by 6 bases and J by 2 bases, leaving 11 bases between them. The length of the CDR3 is 14 residues. CDR3 amino acids: CASRSLIGNQPQHF. CDR3 nucleotide sequence: TGTGCCAGCAGATCCCTGATAGGCAATCAGCCCCAGCATTTT.

The J gene is TRBJ2-7, the V gene TRBV28; D possibly corresponds to TRBD1 (6 bases). V was shortened by 5 bases and J by 5 bases, with 19 bases between the two germline ends. There are 15 residues in the CDR3. Germline V CDR1 and CDR2: MDHEN, SYDVKM. The CDR3 loop reads CASSPPGAQENEQYF. The CDR3, as DNA: TGTGCCAGCAGTCCCCCAGGGGCGCAAGAAAACGAGCAGTACTTC.

This chain joins TRBV7-2 and TRBJ1-5; D may be TRBD1 (6 bases). Germline V lookup: CDR1 SGHTA, CDR2 FQGNSA. Trimming took off 3 bases at V and 2 bases at J, with 8 bases between the two ends. This CDR3 contains 14 residues. CDR3 sequence: CASSLAGGNQPQHF. CDR3 sequence (DNA): TGTGCCAGCAGCTTGGCAGGGGGCAATCAGCCCCAGCATTTT.

This clone was seen a single time. The chain couples TRBV6-1 to TRBJ2-2, with TRBD2 identical over 8 bases. CDR1 is MNHNS, CDR2 SASEGT, per germline. Losses at the gene ends were 4 bases for V and 8 bases for J; bases not matched to a gene: 9. This CDR3 spans 15 amino acids. This CDR3 is CASSGVAGTRGELFF. The CDR3 coding sequence is TGTGCCAGCAGTGGCGTAGCGGGGACCCGGGGGGAGCTGTTTTTT.

The CDR3 here is CASSPGLAGVVYF. CDR3 DNA sequence: TGTGCCAGCAGCCCAGGACTAGCGGGAGTTGTGTATTTT. The chain has TRBV11-2 and TRBJ2-3; 13 bases are a match to TRBD2. Germline CDR1 and CDR2: SGHAT and FQNNGV. V lost 5 bases and J lost 14; bases outside the gene matches: 7. The CDR3 extends over 13 amino acids.

V and J are TRBV19 and TRBJ2-7, with D hard to call. V lost 2 bases, J lost 0 bases, and 5 bases lay in between. CDR3 size: 13 residues. The germline V gene encodes CDR1 LNHDA and CDR2 SQIVND (reference sequence). The CDR3 loop is CASSITGSYEQYF. The CDR3 DNA is TGTGCCAGTAGTATAACCGGCTCCTACGAGCAGTACTTC.

The chain is built from TRBV9 and TRBJ1-1; D might be TRBD1 (6 bases). V was trimmed by 0 bases and J by 2 bases, leaving 14 bases between them. CDR1 and CDR2 from the germline V gene are SGDLS and YYNGEE. This CDR3 has 16 amino acids. The CDR3 nucleotides read TGTGCCAGCAGCGTAGGTATTCACAGGGCCAACACTGAAGCTTTCTTT. This encodes CASSVGIHRANTEAFF.

The genes are TRBV7-3 and TRBJ2-3; tentatively, D is TRBD2 (6 bases). Germline V CDR1 and CDR2: SGHTA, FQGTGA. This CDR3 region has 12 residues. V lost 5 bases and J lost 10, with 13 bases in between. The CDR3: CASSLSGGAQYF. The CDR3 region has the DNA TGTGCCAGCAGCCTTAGCGGCGGCGCGCAGTATTTT.

The rearrangement uses TRBV7-3 and TRBJ2-5, with a possible D match to TRBD2 (6 bases). The V gene lost 5 bases and the J gene lost 2 bases, with 15 bases spanning the gap. Looked up from germline, CDR1 is SGHTA and CDR2 is FQGTGA. The CDR3 consists of 15 residues. The CDR3 nucleotides read TGTGCCAGCAGCCGGGGTCGGGGGAGTCAAGAGACCCAGTACTTC. It encodes CASSRGRGSQETQYF.

The rearrangement uses TRBV2 and TRBJ2-7; 11 nucleotides align to TRBD2. Germline lookup yields CDR1 SNHLY and CDR2 FYNNEI. V lost 3 bases, J lost 5 bases, and 6 bases stayed unmatched. The CDR3 loop spans 15 amino acids. The CDR3 nucleotides are TGTGCCAGCAGTGACCCGACTAGCGGGATGCACGAGCAGTACTTC. Protein product: CASSDPTSGMHEQYF.

This chain uses TRBV4-2 with TRBJ2-5, with 8 bases matching TRBD2. Germline CDR1 LGHNA, CDR2 YNFKEQ. The CDR3 loop spans 16 amino acids. V was pared by 0 bases and J by 3 bases, with 6 bases of the junction left unmatched. The CDR3 here is CASSQDFGGAKETQYF. The CDR3 bases are TGTGCCAGCAGCCAAGACTTCGGGGGGGCCAAAGAGACCCAGTACTTC.

The V call is TRBV28, the J call TRBJ2-7; 14 bases line up with TRBD2. The CDR3 length is 17 residues. CDR1 is MDHEN and CDR2 is SYDVKM in the germline V gene. The V and J ends lost 3 bases and 8 bases, in that order; junction bases with no gene match: 12. The CDR3 coding sequence is TGTGCCAGCAGTTTTTCTGGGACTAGCGGGGGAGGCCGGCAGCAGTACTTC. As protein: CASSFSGTSGGGRQQYF.